Listed below are T cell receptor beta chains from one sample, sequenced in a study of OX40 agonist ivuxolimab in advanced cancers. Here immunoSEQ multiplex PCR was the method, and the copy in TCRdb shows in-frame clones only, minus some. Altogether roughly 76,000 clones are present, roughly 85% being singletons, with the ten largest covering around 4.1%. The sequenced sample was CD4+ or CD8+ T cells sorted from blood, obtained in a trial of the OX40 agonist ivuxolimab. These receptors were taken from an adult with an advanced solid tumor such as melanoma, head and neck, liver or kidney cancer. The CDR3 runs from the conserved cysteine through the conserved F or W. D genes are given only for firm matches. Clone size is given for some rows only: seen once, a few or many times, or a class if the clone is expanded.

D gene: NA
J gene: TRBJ2-1
V gene: TRBV19
clone size: NA
CDR3 protein: CASSMVPGSRVNEQFF
CDR3 DNA: TGTGCCAGTAGTATGGTGCCGGGGTCGAGAGTGAATGAGCAGTTCTTC

D gene: NA
J gene: TRBJ1-3
V gene: TRBV7-2
clone size: NA
CDR3 protein: CASTRAGNSGNTIYF
CDR3 DNA: TGTGCCAGCACCAGGGCGGGAAACTCTGGAAACACCATATATTTT

D gene: NA
J gene: TRBJ1-5
V gene: TRBV19
clone size: NA
CDR3 protein: CATTGVGANNQPQHF
CDR3 DNA: TGTGCCACCACGGGGGTGGGGGCGAACAATCAGCCCCAGCATTTT

D gene: NA
J gene: TRBJ1-1
V gene: TRBV6-6
clone size: NA
CDR3 protein: CASRTGPRDAEAFF
CDR3 DNA: TGTGCCAGCAGAACCGGCCCCCGGGACGCTGAAGCTTTCTTT

D gene: NA
J gene: TRBJ1-2
V gene: TRBV28
clone size: NA
CDR3 protein: CASSRQYGYTF
CDR3 DNA: TGTGCCAGCAGTCGACAGTATGGCTACACCTTC

D gene: NA
J gene: TRBJ2-1
V gene: TRBV10-3
clone size: once
CDR3 protein: CAISEGGIGEQFF
CDR3 DNA: TGTGCCATCAGTGAGGGAGGGATAGGTGAGCAGTTCTTC

D gene: NA
J gene: TRBJ2-7
V gene: TRBV2
clone size: once
CDR3 protein: CASSRDSTRQYF
CDR3 DNA: TGTGCCAGCAGCCGCGACTCCACCCGGCAGTACTTC

D gene: TRBD1
J gene: TRBJ2-7
V gene: TRBV7-9
clone size: NA
CDR3 protein: CASSPLGQGWSEQYF
CDR3 DNA: TGTGCCAGCAGCCCATTGGGACAGGGATGGTCCGAGCAGTACTTC

D gene: NA
J gene: TRBJ2-6
V gene: TRBV28
clone size: once
CDR3 protein: CASTQRGAGANVLTF
CDR3 DNA: TGTGCCAGCACCCAACGCGGCGCTGGGGCCAACGTCCTGACTTTC

D gene: TRBD2
J gene: TRBJ2-1
V gene: TRBV5-1
clone size: NA
CDR3 protein: CASSPVTSTYNEQFF
CDR3 DNA: TGCGCCAGCAGCCCGGTGACTAGCACCTACAATGAGCAGTTCTTC

D gene: TRBD1
J gene: TRBJ1-2
V gene: TRBV5-1
clone size: NA
CDR3 protein: CASSLGNRGHGYTF
CDR3 DNA: TGCGCCAGCAGCTTGGGGAACAGGGGGCACGGCTACACCTTC

D gene: NA
J gene: TRBJ1-2
V gene: TRBV19
clone size: NA
CDR3 protein: CASSIYGEEYGYTF
CDR3 DNA: TGTGCCAGTAGTATATATGGGGAGGAGTATGGCTACACCTTC

D gene: NA
J gene: TRBJ1-1
V gene: TRBV10-3
clone size: NA
CDR3 protein: CAISESPAREAFF
CDR3 DNA: TGTGCCATCAGTGAATCGCCCGCGCGTGAAGCTTTCTTT

D gene: NA
J gene: TRBJ2-1
V gene: TRBV15
clone size: NA
CDR3 protein: CATSAPERSPYNEQFF
CDR3 DNA: TGTGCCACCAGCGCTCCTGAGCGGAGTCCTTACAATGAGCAGTTCTTC

D gene: NA
J gene: TRBJ2-7
V gene: TRBV10-3
clone size: NA
CDR3 protein: CAISLLGGSYEQYF
CDR3 DNA: TGTGCCATCAGTCTGTTAGGGGGGAGCTACGAGCAGTACTTC

D gene: TRBD2
J gene: TRBJ2-6
V gene: TRBV9
clone size: NA
CDR3 protein: CASSGLPRGSGANVLTF
CDR3 DNA: TGTGCCAGCAGCGGACTCCCGCGGGGGTCTGGGGCCAACGTCCTGACTTTC

D gene: NA
J gene: TRBJ2-7
V gene: TRBV28
clone size: NA
CDR3 protein: CASTPGITYEQYF
CDR3 DNA: TGTGCCAGCACCCCAGGGATTACCTACGAGCAGTACTTC

D gene: TRBD1
J gene: TRBJ2-7
V gene: TRBV6-1
clone size: NA
CDR3 protein: CASRTGSSYEQYF
CDR3 DNA: TGTGCCAGCAGGACAGGGAGCTCCTACGAGCAGTACTTC

D gene: TRBD1
J gene: TRBJ2-5
V gene: TRBV7-6
clone size: NA
CDR3 protein: CASSPRQGETQYF
CDR3 DNA: TGTGCCAGCAGCCCCAGACAGGGGGAGACCCAGTACTTC

D gene: NA
J gene: TRBJ2-4
V gene: TRBV14
clone size: NA
CDR3 protein: CASLLWREDKNIQYF
CDR3 DNA: TGTGCCAGCCTCTTATGGCGCGAAGACAAAAACATTCAGTACTTC

D gene: NA
J gene: TRBJ2-2
V gene: TRBV7-3
clone size: NA
CDR3 protein: CASRPGTTGELFF
CDR3 DNA: TGTGCCAGCAGGCCAGGGACCACCGGGGAGCTGTTTTTT

D gene: TRBD1
J gene: TRBJ2-7
V gene: TRBV5-1
clone size: NA
CDR3 protein: CASSSVLPGQGAYEQYF
CDR3 DNA: TGCGCCAGCAGCTCGGTACTTCCGGGACAGGGGGCCTACGAGCAGTACTTC

D gene: NA
J gene: TRBJ2-1
V gene: TRBV14
clone size: once
CDR3 protein: CASSPVEGFSNEQFF
CDR3 DNA: TGTGCCAGCAGCCCCGTGGAGGGATTCAGCAATGAGCAGTTCTTC

D gene: TRBD1
J gene: TRBJ1-3
V gene: TRBV7-9
clone size: NA
CDR3 protein: CASSGWTGGVLSGNTIYF
CDR3 DNA: TGTGCCAGCAGCGGCTGGACAGGGGGCGTATTATCTGGAAACACCATATATTTT

D gene: NA
J gene: TRBJ1-2
V gene: TRBV6-5
clone size: NA
CDR3 protein: CAIRPQEPMAGYTF
CDR3 DNA: TGTGCCATCAGGCCACAGGAGCCTATGGCGGGCTACACCTTC

D gene: NA
J gene: TRBJ2-2
V gene: TRBV28
clone size: NA
CDR3 protein: CASTLPGTLTGELFF
CDR3 DNA: TGTGCCAGCACCCTTCCCGGGACACTGACCGGGGAGCTGTTTTTT

D gene: TRBD2
J gene: TRBJ2-1
V gene: TRBV6-4
clone size: NA
CDR3 protein: CASSDLWTSGRASAYNEQFF
CDR3 DNA: TGTGCCAGCAGTGACCTATGGACTAGCGGGAGGGCCTCGGCCTACAATGAGCAGTTCTTC